This T cell receptor (beta chain) was sequenced during a study of blood T cell repertoires in COVID-19. Study background: Specimens from acute and convalescent COVID-19 originated in the United States, Italy and Spain.

The protocol was immunoSEQ multiplex PCR, while the TCRdb copy is restricted to in-frame clones and leaves out a portion. The table includes over 200,000 clones, approximately 86% detected once. Trimming shortened V by 5 bases and J by 2 bases, and 11 bases separated the two germline ends. The germline gives CDR1 SEHNR, CDR2 FQNEAQ (reference sequence). This CDR3 region has 14 residues. The sample comprised peripheral blood. V is TRBV7-9 and J is TRBJ2-3; tentatively, D is TRBD1 (5 bases). The receptor was derived from a woman between 25 and 40 years old with acute or convalescent COVID-19. CDR3 protein: CASSQRQNTDTQYF. The CDR3 DNA reads TGTGCCAGCAGCCAACGACAGAACACAGATACGCAGTATTTT.